Each of the 17 T cell receptor beta chains below was sequenced from the same sample in a study of T cells in Graves' hyperthyroidism and ophthalmopathy. Researchers amplified the TCR beta CDR3 regions from RNA transcripts. TCR CDR3 underwent first-round RT-PCR with the HTBI primer set. Each CDR3 protein gets one entry after TCRdb re-called the multiplex PCR reads with MiXCR. The repertoire holds some 560,000 distinct CDR3 sequences, with 14% as singletons. The sample was blood. The receptors derive from a woman in her thirties or forties with Graves' hyperthyroidism.

This clonotype was counted at least ten times. V usage is TRBV5-1 and J usage is TRBJ1-1; D perhaps matches TRBD1 (6 bases). V lost 4 bases and J lost 0, with 10 bases in between. The germline V gene encodes CDR1 SGHRS and CDR2 YFSETQ. The CDR3 consists of 14 residues. CDR3 sequence (DNA): TGCGCCAGCAGCGAAAGGACAGTGAACACTGAAGCTTTCTTT. It yields the protein CASSERTVNTEAFF.

The table lists this clonotype with many counts. This rearrangement joins TRBV2 to TRBJ2-5, with D unresolved. The length of the CDR3 is 11 residues. The V end was cut by 9 bases, the J end by 5 bases, with 10 bases between. Germline CDR1 reads SNHLY; CDR2 reads FYNNEI. CDR3 DNA: TGTGCCAGGGACGGAACGGAGACCCAGTACTTC. Translating gives CARDGTETQYF. The entire variable domain, with the rest obtained from reference TRBV2 and TRBJ2-5, is as follows: EPEVTQTPSHQVTQMGQEVILRCVPISNHLYFYWYRQILGQKVEFLVSFYNNEISEKSEIFDDQFSVERPDGSNFTLKIRSTKLEDSAMYFCARDGTETQYFGPGTRLLVL.

This clonotype occurred many times. The rearrangement joins TRBV20-1 to TRBJ2-1; D possibly corresponds to TRBD1 (6 bases). The CDR3 loop spans 11 amino acids. Trimming removed 3 bases from V and 12 bases from J, with 12 bases in between. Germline CDR1 DFQATT, CDR2 SNEGSKA (reference sequence). The CDR3 region is CSARDSPWQFF. The CDR3 nucleotides are TGCAGTGCTAGGGACAGTCCATGGCAGTTCTTC.

This chain links TRBV7-2 with TRBJ2-1, with 8 bases that match TRBD2. Germline trimming cut 5 bases from V and 3 bases from J; bases unmatched to any gene: 12. This CDR3 is built from 17 residues. From germline, CDR1 is SGHTA and CDR2 FQGNSA. CDR3 residues: CASSTSLAGLLYNEQFF. In nucleotides, the CDR3 is TGTGCCAGCAGCACCAGCTTAGCGGGACTGCTCTACAATGAGCAGTTCTTC.

This clonotype was counted ten times or more. This chain uses TRBV2 with TRBJ2-7; TRBD1 matches 7 bases. The CDR3 spans 15 residues. V lost 5 bases to trimming and J lost 2 bases; unmatched junction nucleotides: 9. CDR1 SNHLY and CDR2 FYNNEI come from the germline V gene. The CDR3 reads CASSRRQGTTYEQYF. DNA for the CDR3: TGTGCCAGCAGTCGCAGACAGGGAACCACCTACGAGCAGTACTTC.

This clonotype has a handful of counts. This CDR3 reads CATSDSWTSGASGNEQFF. Here the CDR3 DNA reads TGTGCCACCAGTGATTCCTGGACTAGCGGGGCCTCGGGGAATGAGCAGTTCTTC. The chain carries TRBV24-1 and TRBJ2-1; 12 bases match TRBD2. The CDR3 is made up of 18 amino acids. The V segment lost 2 bases and the J segment 7 bases; nucleotides outside the gene matches: 11. Germline loops: CDR1 KGHDR, CDR2 SFDVKD.

With regard to this clonotype: A much bigger clone sits one base away, suggesting this may be a read error. A read error is likely, as this CDR3 ends without the conserved phenylalanine or tryptophan. The chain carries TRBV7-3 and TRBJ2-1; 13 positions agree with TRBD2. Germline CDR1 SGHTA, CDR2 FQGTGA. CDR3 length: 15 residues. Trimming removed 5 bases from V and 6 bases from J; junction bases left unmatched: 4. This CDR3 reads CASSPGLAGPNEQFL. In DNA, the CDR3 is TGTGCCAGCAGCCCGGGACTAGCGGGACCCAATGAGCAGTTCCTC.

This clonotype was seen only a few times. V is TRBV19 and J is TRBJ1-5; D uncertain. The germline V gene encodes CDR1 LNHDA and CDR2 SQIVND (reference sequence). The CDR3 has 15 residues. The V end lost 7 bases, the J end lost 0 bases, and 13 bases lay between the germline ends. The CDR3 nucleotides are TGTGCCAGTACCCCATCCGGGAATAGCAATCAGCCCCAGCATTTT. Translation: CASTPSGNSNQPQHF.

This clonotype appeared a few times. The chain couples TRBV28 to TRBJ1-1, with D perhaps matching TRBD1 (6 bases). The germline gives CDR1 MDHEN, CDR2 SYDVKM. V lost 7 bases and J 11 bases, leaving 23 bases between the germline ends. This CDR3 has 14 residues. In nucleotides, the CDR3 is TGTGCCAGCACCTCAAGGGGGGGGCTTGGGAATGCTTTCTTT. It specifies CASTSRGGLGNAFF.

A remark on this clonotype: One end of the junction is discordant with germline, which a read error may explain. CDR3 protein: CRVGQGAYNEQFF. The CDR3 coding sequence is TGCAGAGTTGGTCAGGGGGCGTACAATGAGCAGTTCTTC. The V call is TRBV29-1, the J call TRBJ2-1; 8 bases line up with TRBD1. CDR3 size: 13 residues. Germline lookup yields CDR1 SQVTM and CDR2 ANQGSEA.

This clonotype was seen more than once but under ten times. This is likely a read error, given that the CDR3 carries no conserved phenylalanine or tryptophan at its end. J is TRBJ1-1 and V is TRBV3-1; no clear D. The CDR3 is made up of 14 amino acids. CDR1 and CDR2 (germline): LGHDT, YNNKEL (reference sequence). V lost 1 base, J lost 1 base, and 7 bases lay in between. This chain's CDR3 is CASSQGFGNTEAFL. Written as DNA, the CDR3 is TGTGCCAGCAGCCAAGGATTCGGGAACACTGAAGCTTTCCTT.

This clonotype was counted at least ten times. The rearrangement links TRBV11-2 to TRBJ2-1; 8 bases align to TRBD1. Germline assignment: CDR1 SGHAT and CDR2 FQNNGV. The CDR3 sequence is 15 residues long. J gave up 4 bases and V 1 base, and 3 bases lay outside the gene matches. The CDR3 sequence: CASSLVDREYNEQFF. Here the CDR3 DNA reads TGTGCCAGCAGCTTAGTGGACAGGGAATACAATGAGCAGTTCTTC.

The V gene is TRBV18, the J gene TRBJ2-3; D perhaps matches TRBD2 (7 bases). The CDR3 totals 16 residues. CDR1 is KGHSH and CDR2 is LQKENI in the germline V gene. The germline V and J ends were trimmed by 0 bases and 3 bases, with 13 bases remaining between them. The CDR3 DNA is TGTGCCAGCTCACCACCCCTGGCGGGGGCTACAGATACGCAGTATTTT. This codes for CASSPPLAGATDTQYF.

This clonotype came up many times. The chain joins TRBV5-1 to TRBJ2-3; no definite D call. The CDR3 consists of 12 residues. Trimming pared 4 bases from V and 5 bases from J, leaving 8 bases between. Looked up from germline, CDR1 is SGHRS and CDR2 is YFSETQ. The CDR3 loop reads CASSDGLDTQYF. CDR3 bases: TGCGCCAGCAGCGACGGATTAGATACGCAGTATTTT.

This clonotype appeared a few times. V and J are TRBV5-4 and TRBJ1-2; D is perhaps TRBD1 (5 bases). The CDR3 loop spans 15 amino acids. With 2 bases removed from V and 0 bases from J, the gap between germline ends came to 11 bases. Germline V gene lookup returns CDR1 SGHNT and CDR2 YYREEE (reference sequence). The CDR3 DNA reads TGTGCCAGCAGCTTTGAGGGGATCCCTAACTATGGCTACACCTTC. Protein: CASSFEGIPNYGYTF.

This clonotype was seen at least ten times. The chain combines TRBV27 with TRBJ2-1; 8 bases align to TRBD2. Germline CDR1 reads MNHEY; CDR2 reads SMNVEV (reference sequence). There are 14 residues in the CDR3. J gave up 4 bases and V 8 bases, and 7 bases lay outside the gene matches. The CDR3 reads CASGPGGPYNEQFF. The DNA for the CDR3 is TGTGCCAGCGGCCCGGGAGGGCCGTACAATGAGCAGTTCTTC.

This chain links TRBV27 with TRBJ2-7; possibly TRBD2 for D (6 bases). Germline V gives CDR1 MNHEY, CDR2 SMNVEV (reference sequence). V was trimmed by 6 bases and J by 5 bases, leaving 17 bases between them. The CDR3 is made up of 14 amino acids. CDR3 residues: CASSRNTGGHEQYF. The CDR3, as DNA: TGTGCCAGCAGCCGGAATACAGGAGGGCACGAGCAGTACTTC.